This T cell receptor beta chain was captured in a study of OX40 agonist ivuxolimab in advanced cancers. About the investigation overall: Ivuxolimab was an agonistic, fully human IgG2 monoclonal antibody directed against OX40 (CD134), a costimulatory receptor. Peripheral TCRbeta sequencing aimed to test whether ivuxolimab altered TCR sequence diversity and caused clonal T-cell expansion. The monotherapy dose-escalation portion (N ≈ 50 patients) of the phase I ivuxolimab trial is reported in the paper. Prior anti-PD-1, anti-PD-L1 or anti-CTLA-4 therapy was permitted, and checkpoint inhibitors had been received by more than 35% of dose-escalation patients. A male proportion of roughly 80% and a mean age of about 60 years, ranging from roughly 20 to 80, were recorded for the dose-escalation cohort. Partial responses occurred in three dose-escalation patients, of whom one had hepatocellular carcinoma and two had cutaneous melanoma. Intravenous ivuxolimab was administered to patients every 2 weeks at six dose levels: 0.01, 0.1, 0.3, 1.5, 3 and 10 mg/kg. Of the 50 or so patients in dose escalation, about 20 had hepatocellular carcinoma, approximately 15 had melanoma, 9 had renal cell carcinoma and 9 had head and neck cancer.

What the authors observed across the whole study: In the 0.1-3.0 mg/kg groups, partial responders had among the lowest normalized peripheral clonal expansion, particularly in CD8+ T cells. At doses from 0.1 to 3.0 mg/kg, clonal expansion was seen in both CD4+ and CD8+ blood T cells between baseline and week 6. After ivuxolimab, CD8+ T cells had more expanded clones than CD4+ T cells on average. Antigen specificity was not determined for the clonally expanded peripheral T cells. Low levels of normalized T-cell clonal expansion were also seen in some patients who did not respond.

With respect to this clone: Its antigen specificity is not known. It has no much larger one-base neighbor in the sample; base qualities were not kept.

To sequence the TCRbeta CDR3 region, genomic DNA was isolated from the sorted cells. The immunoSEQ Assay was used for sequencing of TCRbeta CDR3 regions. TCRdb stores this immuneACCESS table with in-frame sequences only. Part of the clones is absent; in the studies checked, under half of the shortfall reflects unresolved V genes, and no reason is known for the rest. Counted in this sample were roughly 24,000 clones; roughly 85% of them appeared once. Approximately 35% of the sample is held by the ten biggest clonotypes. CDR1 and CDR2, looked up from the germline V gene (reference sequence), are WNHNN and SYGVQD. Including cysteine and phenylalanine, the CDR3 has 13 amino acids. Only the CDR3 region is kept as DNA, spanning 39 bases read in frame from base 1. Trimming removed 2 bases from V and 0 bases from J, leaving 4 bases between the germline ends. The trial excluded patients who had a history of autoimmune disease or were on systemic immunosuppression. In every dose cohort, peripheral blood was drawn for TCR sequencing at baseline, cycle 4 day 1, and cycle 7 day 1. Samples came from an open-label, multicenter, first-in-human phase I dose-escalation trial of ivuxolimab. Adults with locally advanced or metastatic head and neck squamous cell, hepatocellular, melanoma or renal cell carcinoma were enrolled in the trial. Before TCR sequencing, CD4+ T cells and CD8+ T cells were sorted from peripheral blood as separate populations.

The sample consisted of CD4+ or CD8+ T cells sorted from blood, taken in a trial of the OX40 agonist ivuxolimab. The source of this sequence is an adult with an advanced solid tumor such as melanoma, head and neck, liver or kidney cancer. The chain is assembled from TRBV10-1 and TRBJ2-5; no D gene is confidently identified. DNA sequence: TGCGCCAGCAGTGAGGACAACCAAGAGACCCAGTACTTC. It encodes CASSEDNQETQYF.